Following are 21 T cell receptor beta chains from one sample sequenced in a study of beta chain features in type 1 diabetes. Reverse transcribing all isolated RNA meant expressed TCRB transcripts were sequenced. Sequencing was performed with immunoSEQ multiplex PCR; in TCRdb, only in-frame clones are kept and a portion is missing. The sample holds 450,000 to 550,000 clones, roughly 30% seen once. Specimen: naive CD4+ T cells from blood. Receptors originate from a man between 18 and 29 years old in good health.

This sequence joins TRBV5-1 and TRBJ2-7, with 10 bases identical to TRBD2. CDR1 is SGHRS and CDR2 is YFSETQ in the germline V gene. The V gene end was trimmed by 4 bases and the J gene end by 5 bases; junction bases not matched to a gene: 9. The length of the CDR3 is 15 residues. The CDR3 loop is CASSPGLAAVDEQYF. The CDR3 DNA sequence: TGCGCCAGCAGCCCCGGACTAGCGGCAGTAGACGAGCAGTACTTC.

As for this clone: Since no conserved phenylalanine or tryptophan closes the CDR3, a read error is the likely cause. Because the CDR3's place on the DNA is in doubt, the DNA is left out and the CDR3 is given as listed by TCRdb. The chain recombines TRBV30 with TRBJ1-2. Germline V gene data show CDR1 as GTSNPN and CDR2 as SVGIG (reference sequence). The CDR3 sequence runs 11 residues, both termini included. The CDR3 region is CAWSVGDRRSH.

Concerning this clone itself: The same CDR3 is also encoded by other DNA sequences in this sample. The rearrangement uses TRBV29-1 and TRBJ1-1; TRBD1 matches 12 bases. The CDR3 loop spans 13 amino acids. The trim removed 7 bases at V and 2 bases at J, leaving 2 bases unmatched. Germline V CDR1 and CDR2: SQVTM, ANQGSEA. The CDR3 is CSAGTGGNTEAFF. The CDR3 nucleotides read TGCAGCGCCGGGACAGGGGGCAACACTGAAGCTTTCTTT.

This clone was counted between two and nine times. This rearrangement joins TRBV30 to TRBJ1-2, with 8 positions matching TRBD1. The CDR3 runs to 12 residues. Germline CDR1 is GTSNPN and CDR2 is SVGIG (reference sequence). V lost 3 bases, J lost 8 bases, and 5 bases stayed unmatched. The CDR3 region is CAWRAGTGGYTF. The CDR3 DNA sequence: TGTGCCTGGAGGGCAGGGACAGGCGGCTACACCTTC.

This CDR3 reads CASSEYGMGATNEKLFF. The CDR3 DNA is TGTGCCAGCAGTGAATACGGGATGGGGGCAACTAATGAAAAACTGTTTTTT. This chain joins TRBV25-1 and TRBJ1-4; D perhaps matches TRBD1 (5 bases). The germline V gene has CDR1 MGHDK and CDR2 SYGVNS. V was trimmed by 0 bases and J by 0 bases, leaving 11 bases between them. CDR3 size: 17 residues.

The J gene is TRBJ1-2, the V gene TRBV7-9; D call uncertain. The CDR3 runs to 15 residues. Germline-derived CDR1 and CDR2 are SEHNR and FQNEAQ (reference sequence). Trimming removed 4 bases from V and 4 bases from J, with 16 bases in between. CDR3 in amino acids: CASSSAGGERYGYTF. As DNA, the CDR3 is TGTGCCAGCAGCTCTGCCGGTGGGGAACGCTATGGCTACACCTTC.

This clone showed up just a few times. V is TRBV9 and J is TRBJ1-2, with D possibly matching TRBD1 (5 bases). This CDR3 has 14 amino acids. The germline V gene has CDR1 SGDLS and CDR2 YYNGEE. The V end lost 3 bases, the J end lost 4 bases, and 13 bases lay between the germline ends. DNA of the CDR3: TGTGCCAGCAGCGCAGTGGGACGGATCTATGGCTACACCTTC. Translation: CASSAVGRIYGYTF.

V usage is TRBV29-1 and J usage is TRBJ2-7; no definite D call. This CDR3 is built from 14 residues. CDR1 is SQVTM, CDR2 ANQGSEA, per germline. The ends were cut back, 1 base at V and 2 bases at J, with 12 bases in the middle. The CDR3 is CSVEGPSPTYEQYF. The CDR3 bases are TGCAGCGTTGAAGGGCCAAGCCCAACCTACGAGCAGTACTTC.

CDR3 DNA: TGCGCCAGCAGCTTGGTAGCGGGAGTCGGGGACGAGCAGTACTTC. As protein: CASSLVAGVGDEQYF. The chain recombines TRBV5-1 with TRBJ2-7; 9 bases fit TRBD2. The V gene end was trimmed by 0 bases and the J gene end by 5 bases; junction bases not matched to a gene: 6. The CDR3 length is 15 residues. The germline V gene has CDR1 SGHRS and CDR2 YFSETQ.

The sample holds a few counts of this clone. The V and J genes are TRBV30 and TRBJ2-1; D gene unclear. Trimming removed 2 bases at V and 7 bases at J, with 12 bases between. Germline lookup yields CDR1 GTSNPN and CDR2 SVGIG (reference sequence). The CDR3 loop spans 13 amino acids. CDR3 amino acids: CAWSLRQANEQFF. For the CDR3, the DNA is TGTGCCTGGAGTTTACGGCAGGCAAATGAGCAGTTCTTC.

The genes are TRBV6-6 and TRBJ2-4, with 11 positions matching TRBD2. The germline CDR1 and CDR2 sequences are MNHNY and SVGAGI (reference sequence). This CDR3 contains 15 residues. V gave up 8 bases and J gave up 1 base; unmatched junction bases: 4. The CDR3: CASSTSGVAKNIQYF. CDR3 coding DNA: TGTGCCAGCTCGACTAGCGGGGTCGCCAAAAACATTCAGTACTTC.

The chain combines TRBV11-2 with TRBJ2-7; D is perhaps TRBD1 (5 bases). CDR3 size: 16 residues. CDR1 is SGHAT, CDR2 FQNNGV, per germline. V was pared by 2 bases and J by 6 bases, with 20 bases between. The DNA of the CDR3 is TGTGCCAGCAGCTTATTATCCGGCAGAGTGGACACCGAGCAGTACTTC. Translated: CASSLLSGRVDTEQYF. Together with reference TRBV11-2 and TRBJ2-7, the CDR3 gives the full variable domain: EAGVAQSPRYKIIEKRQSVAFWCNPISGHATLYWYQQILGQGPKLLIQFQNNGVVDDSQLPKDRFSAERLKGVDSTLKIQPAKLEDSAVYLCASSLLSGRVDTEQYFGPGTRLTVT.

This sequence joins TRBV5-1 and TRBJ2-6, with no clear D. Germline V lookup: CDR1 SGHRS, CDR2 YFSETQ. Trimming cost V 7 bases and J 2 bases, with 10 bases left between them. This CDR3 comprises 14 residues. This CDR3 is CASFVSPGANVLTF. As DNA, the CDR3 is TGCGCCAGCTTCGTATCCCCTGGGGCCAACGTCCTGACTTTC.

The chain combines TRBV6-5 with TRBJ2-7, with TRBD2 identical over 11 bases. The V segment lost 5 bases and the J segment 6 bases; nucleotides outside the gene matches: 3. This CDR3 has 13 residues. Per the germline V gene, CDR1 is MNHEY and CDR2 is SVGAGI. The CDR3 loop reads CASSALAGVEQYF. The CDR3, as DNA: TGTGCCAGCAGTGCACTAGCGGGAGTCGAGCAGTACTTC.

This chain joins TRBV18 and TRBJ2-7; TRBD2 might be the D (5 bases). Deletions cut 3 bases from V and 2 bases from J, with 11 bases between. CDR3 length: 14 residues. Germline CDR1 is KGHSH and CDR2 is LQKENI. For the CDR3, the DNA is TGTGCCAGCTCACCTGCGGGCTTTGCCTACGAGCAGTACTTC. Residues: CASSPAGFAYEQYF. The variable domain in full, with the rest retrieved from reference TRBV18 and TRBJ2-7, is NAGVMQNPRHLVRRRGQEARLRCSPMKGHSHVYWYRQLPEEGLKFMVYLQKENIIDESGMPKERFSAEFPKEGPSILRIQQVVRGDSAAYFCASSPAGFAYEQYFGPGTRLTVT.

The chain carries TRBV6-5 and TRBJ2-1, with TRBD1 matching over 9 bases. Germline lookup yields CDR1 MNHEY and CDR2 SVGAGI. V was clipped by 2 bases and J by 6 bases; unmatched bases: 5. This CDR3 is 15 amino acids long. Here the CDR3 reads CASSYKGQGRNEQFF. The CDR3 coding sequence is TGTGCCAGCAGTTACAAGGGACAGGGACGCAATGAGCAGTTCTTC.

This clone was seen only a few times. The chain joins TRBV4-2 to TRBJ2-6; no clear D gene. Germline-derived CDR1 and CDR2 are LGHNA and YNFKEQ. V was pared by 4 bases and J by 0 bases, with 4 bases between. This CDR3 has 14 amino acids. This CDR3 is CASSLSSGANVLTF. Written as DNA, the CDR3 is TGTGCCAGCAGCCTCAGCTCTGGGGCCAACGTCCTGACTTTC.

The rearrangement joins TRBV28 to TRBJ2-1; 7 bases are shared with TRBD2. Losses at the gene ends were 4 bases for V and 4 bases for J; bases not matched to a gene: 7. CDR1 and CDR2 from the germline V gene are MDHEN and SYDVKM. The CDR3 loop spans 15 amino acids. The CDR3 protein is CASSYPGLRYNEQFF. DNA of the CDR3: TGTGCCAGCAGTTATCCGGGACTACGATACAATGAGCAGTTCTTC.

This clone was observed a few times. This rearrangement joins TRBV7-2 to TRBJ2-1, with 10 bases lining up with TRBD1. The V and J ends lost 4 bases and 6 bases, in that order; junction bases with no gene match: 6. The CDR3 has 15 amino acids. The V gene's germline CDR1 is SGHTA and CDR2 FQGNSA. The CDR3 is CASSSRDRGVNEQFF. In nucleotides, the CDR3 is TGTGCCAGCAGCTCTCGGGACAGGGGTGTCAATGAGCAGTTCTTC.

This chain connects TRBV30 to TRBJ1-2; D remains ambiguous. CDR1 is GTSNPN and CDR2 is SVGIG in the germline V gene (reference sequence). This CDR3 comprises 14 residues. V gave up 2 bases and J gave up 8 bases, with 18 bases separating them. CDR3 bases: TGTGCCTGGAGTAACCCCCCTAGGACGGGCGGCTACACCTTC. It translates to CAWSNPPRTGGYTF. The variable domain in full, completed from reference TRBV30 and TRBJ1-2, reads SQTIHQWPATLVQPVGSPLSLECTVEGTSNPNLYWYRQAAGRGLQLLFYSVGIGQISSEVPQNLSASRPQDRQFILSSKKLLLSDSGFYLCAWSNPPRTGGYTFGSGTRLTVV.

This clone occurred a few times. The V gene is TRBV4-2, the J gene TRBJ2-5; 8 nucleotides agree with TRBD2. The CDR3 contains 15 residues. Germline loops: CDR1 LGHNA, CDR2 YNFKEQ. V dropped 0 bases and J dropped 7; count of bases not matched to a gene: 7. CDR3 in amino acids: CASSQDWREAGTQYF. The DNA for the CDR3 is TGTGCCAGCAGCCAAGATTGGCGGGAGGCGGGGACCCAGTACTTC.